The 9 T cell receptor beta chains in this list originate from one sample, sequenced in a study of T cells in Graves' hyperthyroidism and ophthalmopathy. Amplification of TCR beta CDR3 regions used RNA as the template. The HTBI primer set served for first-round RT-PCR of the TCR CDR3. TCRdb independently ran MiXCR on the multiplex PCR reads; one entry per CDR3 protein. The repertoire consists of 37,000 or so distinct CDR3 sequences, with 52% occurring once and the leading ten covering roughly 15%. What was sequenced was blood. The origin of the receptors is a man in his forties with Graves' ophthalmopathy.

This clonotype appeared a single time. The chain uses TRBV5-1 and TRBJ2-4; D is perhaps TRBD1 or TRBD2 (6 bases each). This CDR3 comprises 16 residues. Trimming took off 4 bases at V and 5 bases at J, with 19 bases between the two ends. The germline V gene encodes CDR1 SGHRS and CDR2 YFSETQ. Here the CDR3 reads CASSRGTLTSQNIQYF. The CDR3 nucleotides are TGCGCCAGCAGCAGGGGGACCCTTACTAGCCAAAACATTCAGTACTTC.

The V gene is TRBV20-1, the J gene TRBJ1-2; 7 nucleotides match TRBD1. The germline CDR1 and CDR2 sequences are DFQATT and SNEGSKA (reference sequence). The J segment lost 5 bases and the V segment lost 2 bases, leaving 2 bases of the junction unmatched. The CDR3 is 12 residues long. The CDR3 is CSARNRGYGYTF. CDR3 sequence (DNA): TGCAGTGCTAGAAACAGGGGATATGGCTACACCTTC.

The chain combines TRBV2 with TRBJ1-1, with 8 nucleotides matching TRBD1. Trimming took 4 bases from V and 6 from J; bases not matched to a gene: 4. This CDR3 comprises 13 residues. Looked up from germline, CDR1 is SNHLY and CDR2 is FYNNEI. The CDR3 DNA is TGTGCCAGCAGTGGGACAGGGAGTGCTGAAGCTTTCTTT. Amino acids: CASSGTGSAEAFF.

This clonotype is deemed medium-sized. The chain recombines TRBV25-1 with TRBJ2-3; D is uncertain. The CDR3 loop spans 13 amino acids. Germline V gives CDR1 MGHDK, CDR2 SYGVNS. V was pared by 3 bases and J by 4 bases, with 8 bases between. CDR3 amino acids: CASSDWAPDTQYF. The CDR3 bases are TGTGCCAGCAGTGACTGGGCCCCAGATACGCAGTATTTT.

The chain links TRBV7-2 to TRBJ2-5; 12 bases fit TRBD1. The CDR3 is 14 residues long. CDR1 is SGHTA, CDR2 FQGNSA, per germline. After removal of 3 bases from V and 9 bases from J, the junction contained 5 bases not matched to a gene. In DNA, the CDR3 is TGTGCCAGCAGCTTGGGACAGGGGGCTCAGCCCCAGTACTTC. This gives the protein CASSLGQGAQPQYF.

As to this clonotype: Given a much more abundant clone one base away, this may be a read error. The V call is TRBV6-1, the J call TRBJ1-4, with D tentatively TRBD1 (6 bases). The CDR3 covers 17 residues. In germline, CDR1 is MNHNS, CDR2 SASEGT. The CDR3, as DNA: TGTGCCAGCAGGGACCCCGTGGGGGGGGCGACTAATGAAGAACTGTTTTTT. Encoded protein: CASRDPVGGATNEELFF.

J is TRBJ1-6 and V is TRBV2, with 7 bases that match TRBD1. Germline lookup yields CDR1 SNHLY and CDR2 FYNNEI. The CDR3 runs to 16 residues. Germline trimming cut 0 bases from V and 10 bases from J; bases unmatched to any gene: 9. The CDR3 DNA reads TGTGCCAGCAGTGAAGCGGGAAGGGGGCTAGGATCACCCCTCCACTTT. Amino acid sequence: CASSEAGRGLGSPLHF.

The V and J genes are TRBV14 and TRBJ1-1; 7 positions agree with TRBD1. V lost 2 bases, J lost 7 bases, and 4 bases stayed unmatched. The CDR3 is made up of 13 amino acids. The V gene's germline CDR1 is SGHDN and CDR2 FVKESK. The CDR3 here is CASSQIQGFEAFF. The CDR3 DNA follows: TGTGCCAGCAGCCAAATACAGGGGTTTGAAGCTTTCTTT.

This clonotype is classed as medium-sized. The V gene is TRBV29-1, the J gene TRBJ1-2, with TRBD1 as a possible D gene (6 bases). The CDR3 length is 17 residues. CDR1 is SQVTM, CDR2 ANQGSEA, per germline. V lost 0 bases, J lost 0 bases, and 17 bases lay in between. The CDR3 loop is CSVEDLTGQLTNYGYTF. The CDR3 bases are TGCAGCGTTGAAGACTTGACGGGACAACTAACTAACTATGGCTACACCTTC. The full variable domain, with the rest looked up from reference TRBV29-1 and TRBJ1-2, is SAVISQKPSRDICQRGTSLTIQCQVDSQVTMMFWYRQQPGQSLTLIATANQGSEATYESGFVIDKFPISRPNLTFSTLTVSNMSPEDSSIYLCSVEDLTGQLTNYGYTFGSGTRLTVV.